The rows below give T cell receptor beta chains drawn from one sample of a study of blood T cell repertoires in COVID-19. Libraries were prepared by immunoSEQ multiplex PCR; TCRdb keeps only in-frame clonotypes and omits some of them. This table holds over 95,000 clones, 75% to 90% found once. The sequenced material came from peripheral blood. The receptor set was obtained from a human donor with acute or convalescent COVID-19. The donor label of this sample is uncertain. Both conserved end residues are part of each CDR3. Fields, in order: CDR3 protein, CDR3 DNA, J gene, clone size, D gene, V gene. The D gene is left open where the match is weak. The size of a clone is reported for some rows only, either as once, few or many, or as a class for expanded clones.

cdr3_aa: CASSGGENQPQHF
cdr3_nt: TGTGCCAGCAGTGGCGGGGAAAATCAGCCCCAGCATTTT
j_call: TRBJ1-5
clone_size: NA
d_call: NA
v_call: TRBV2

cdr3_aa: CASGLGAGEYNEQFF
cdr3_nt: TGTGCTAGTGGTTTGGGTGCAGGCGAATACAATGAGCAGTTCTTC
j_call: TRBJ2-1
clone_size: NA
d_call: NA
v_call: TRBV12-5

cdr3_aa: CASSPRTGGISPLHF
cdr3_nt: TGTGCCAGCAGTCCCCGGACAGGGGGCATTTCACCCCTCCACTTT
j_call: TRBJ1-6
clone_size: NA
d_call: TRBD1
v_call: TRBV27

cdr3_aa: CASSLVRRDEQYF
cdr3_nt: TGCGCCAGCAGCTTGGTGCGCAGGGACGAGCAGTACTTC
j_call: TRBJ2-7
clone_size: few
d_call: NA
v_call: TRBV5-1

cdr3_aa: CASKPGRAETQYF
cdr3_nt: TGTGCCAGCAAGCCGGGAAGGGCAGAGACCCAGTACTTC
j_call: TRBJ2-5
clone_size: NA
d_call: NA
v_call: TRBV12-3/TRBV12-4

cdr3_aa: CASSFGQGGRGYTF
cdr3_nt: TGTGCCAGCAGCTTCGGACAGGGAGGTAGAGGCTACACCTTC
j_call: TRBJ1-2
clone_size: many
d_call: TRBD1
v_call: TRBV5-6

cdr3_aa: CASSGLAGGRAFYNEQFF
cdr3_nt: TGTGCCAGCAGCGGACTAGCGGGAGGGCGAGCCTTCTACAATGAGCAGTTCTTC
j_call: TRBJ2-1
clone_size: NA
d_call: TRBD2
v_call: TRBV6-2/TRBV6-3

cdr3_aa: CASSKWASNSPLHF
cdr3_nt: TGTGCCAGCAGTAAATGGGCTTCAAATTCACCCCTCCACTTT
j_call: TRBJ1-6
clone_size: once
d_call: NA
v_call: TRBV25-1

cdr3_aa: CASSLDLGTGKETQYF
cdr3_nt: TGTGCCAGCAGCTTAGATCTGGGGACAGGGAAAGAGACCCAGTACTTC
j_call: TRBJ2-5
clone_size: NA
d_call: TRBD1
v_call: TRBV11-2

cdr3_aa: CASSEQGHSRGTGELFF
cdr3_nt: TGTGCCAGCAGTGAACAGGGGCACAGTCGCGGGACCGGGGAGCTGTTTTTT
j_call: TRBJ2-2
clone_size: NA
d_call: NA
v_call: TRBV2

cdr3_aa: CASSLALGQGANGYTF
cdr3_nt: TGTGCCAGCAGCTTAGCCCTCGGACAGGGGGCCAATGGCTACACCTTC
j_call: TRBJ1-2
clone_size: NA
d_call: TRBD1
v_call: TRBV7-2

cdr3_aa: CATSRLPGQLATNEKLFF
cdr3_nt: TGTGCCACCAGCAGATTACCGGGACAGCTTGCAACTAATGAAAAACTGTTTTTT
j_call: TRBJ1-4
clone_size: NA
d_call: TRBD1
v_call: TRBV15

cdr3_aa: CASSLGLAGGPTGEQFF
cdr3_nt: TGCGCCAGCAGCTTGGGCCTAGCGGGGGGGCCTACTGGTGAGCAGTTCTTC
j_call: TRBJ2-1
clone_size: NA
d_call: TRBD2
v_call: TRBV5-1

cdr3_aa: CARSPRQGLSYEQYF
cdr3_nt: TGTGCCAGAAGCCCAAGACAGGGGTTATCCTACGAGCAGTACTTC
j_call: TRBJ2-7
clone_size: NA
d_call: NA
v_call: TRBV7-5

cdr3_aa: CASSQVAGGPEGRKTQYF
cdr3_nt: TGTGCCAGCAGCCAAGTAGCGGGGGGGCCGGAGGGCCGAAAGACCCAGTACTTC
j_call: TRBJ2-5
clone_size: NA
d_call: TRBD2
v_call: TRBV14

cdr3_aa: CASSPSPRGLYEAFF
cdr3_nt: TGTGCCAGCAGTCCCAGCCCACGAGGTTTATATGAAGCTTTCTTT
j_call: TRBJ1-1
clone_size: NA
d_call: NA
v_call: TRBV27

cdr3_aa: CASSYHRGRGNEKLFF
cdr3_nt: TGTGCCAGCAGCTATCACAGGGGGCGGGGTAATGAAAAACTGTTTTTT
j_call: TRBJ1-4
clone_size: NA
d_call: TRBD1
v_call: TRBV5-8

cdr3_aa: CASSFTGDNSPLHF
cdr3_nt: TGCGCCAGCAGCTTCACAGGGGATAATTCACCCCTCCACTTT
j_call: TRBJ1-6
clone_size: NA
d_call: TRBD1
v_call: TRBV5-1

cdr3_aa: CASSLLGASNEQFF
cdr3_nt: TGTGCCAGCAGCCTGCTGGGGGCTAGCAATGAGCAGTTCTTC
j_call: TRBJ2-1
clone_size: NA
d_call: NA
v_call: TRBV11-3

cdr3_aa: CASSLSMEGYGYTF
cdr3_nt: TGTGCCAGCTCCCTAAGTATGGAGGGCTATGGCTACACCTTC
j_call: TRBJ1-2
clone_size: NA
d_call: NA
v_call: TRBV18

cdr3_aa: CASSPGQANSPLHF
cdr3_nt: TGCGCCAGCAGCCCGGGACAGGCTAATTCACCCCTCCACTTT
j_call: TRBJ1-6
clone_size: NA
d_call: TRBD1
v_call: TRBV5-1

cdr3_aa: CASSLGLNTEAFF
cdr3_nt: TGTGCCAGCAGCTTAGGGCTGAACACTGAAGCTTTCTTT
j_call: TRBJ1-1
clone_size: few
d_call: NA
v_call: TRBV11-2